This is a list of T cell receptor beta chains from one sample in a study of tumor-infiltrating lymphocytes in primary liver carcinoma. TCRdb called the multiplex PCR reads again in MiXCR, with one record for every CDR3 protein. Of nearly 200,000 distinct CDR3 sequences in the sample, approximately 65% were seen once. The sample was peripheral blood. These TCRs come from an older woman with primary liver carcinoma and hepatitis B virus infection. The CDR3 runs from the conserved cysteine through the conserved F or W. The order of the fields is D gene, clone size, J gene, V gene, CDR3 DNA, CDR3 protein. A D gene is named only where the DNA matches it firmly. Part of the rows lack a size; the others show once, few, many or a class for expanded clones.

TRBD1 few TRBJ1-2 TRBV6-6 TGTGCCAGCAGTCAGAGGGACAGGGGGGATGGCTACACCTTC CASSQRDRGDGYTF
- - TRBJ2-2 TRBV28 TGTGCCAGCAGTTCCCTCAGTTCCAGGGCCGGGGAGCTGTTTTTT CASSSLSSRAGELFF
- once TRBJ2-3 TRBV4-2 TGTGCCAGCAGCCAATTAGGGTTAGCGGCAGCTAGCACATATACGCAGTATTTT CASSQLGLAAASTYTQYF
- many TRBJ2-2 TRBV12-3/TRBV12-4 TGTGCCAGCAGTTTCCCAGTCGTCACCGGGGAGCTGTTTTTT CASSFPVVTGELFF
- many TRBJ1-5 TRBV6-2/TRBV6-3 TGTGCCAGCAGTTACCAACTTGGGCAGCCCCAGCATTTT CASSYQLGQPQHF
- - TRBJ2-1 TRBV29-1 TGCAACGTTGGGGAAAGCTCCTACAATGAGCAGTTCTTC CNVGESSYNEQFF
- - TRBJ1-1 TRBV5-1 TGCGCCAGCAGCTTTGACAGCCGGAACACTGGAGCTTTCTTT CASSFDSRNTGAFF
- - TRBJ2-1 TRBV5-6 TGTGCCAGCGGCTTGGGTCAGTACAATGAGCAGTTCTTC CASGLGQYNEQFF
- - TRBJ2-7 TRBV11-2 TGTGCCAGCAGCTCCCTTACCGGGAGTTTTTACTACGAGGAGTACTTC CASSSLTGSFYYEEYF
- - TRBJ1-1 TRBV4-1 TGCGCCAGCGGCCAAGGTCGACTGAACACTGAAGCTTTCTTT CASGQGRLNTEAFF
- - TRBJ2-7 TRBV2 TGTACCAGCAACCTCCTGGAGGACTCCATGGCCTACTACGAGCAGTACTTC CTSNLLEDSMAYYEQYF
TRBD1 - TRBJ1-2 TRBV12-3/TRBV12-4 TGTGCCAGCAGCCAAAACCCCGGGACAGGCGATGGCTACACCTTC CASSQNPGTGDGYTF
TRBD2 - TRBJ2-5 TRBV6-5 TGTACCAGCAGTTTCTCCGGGACTAGCGGTCAAGAGACCCAGTACTTC CTSSFSGTSGQETQYF
- - TRBJ2-1 TRBV13 TGTGCCAGCAGCTTAATCCGAGAAGACAATGAGCAGTTCTTC CASSLIREDNEQFF